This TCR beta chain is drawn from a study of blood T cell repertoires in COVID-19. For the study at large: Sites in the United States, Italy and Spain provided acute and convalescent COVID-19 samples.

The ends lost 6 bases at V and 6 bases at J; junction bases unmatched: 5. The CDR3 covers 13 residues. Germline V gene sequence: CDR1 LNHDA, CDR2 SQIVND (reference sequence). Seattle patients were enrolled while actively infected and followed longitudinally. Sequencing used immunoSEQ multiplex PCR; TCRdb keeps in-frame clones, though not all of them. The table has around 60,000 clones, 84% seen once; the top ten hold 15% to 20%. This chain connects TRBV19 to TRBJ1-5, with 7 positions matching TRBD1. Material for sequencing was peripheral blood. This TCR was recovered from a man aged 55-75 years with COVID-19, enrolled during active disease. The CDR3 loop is CASSGTVGQPQHF. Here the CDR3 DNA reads TGTGCCAGTAGCGGGACAGTCGGTCAGCCCCAGCATTTT.